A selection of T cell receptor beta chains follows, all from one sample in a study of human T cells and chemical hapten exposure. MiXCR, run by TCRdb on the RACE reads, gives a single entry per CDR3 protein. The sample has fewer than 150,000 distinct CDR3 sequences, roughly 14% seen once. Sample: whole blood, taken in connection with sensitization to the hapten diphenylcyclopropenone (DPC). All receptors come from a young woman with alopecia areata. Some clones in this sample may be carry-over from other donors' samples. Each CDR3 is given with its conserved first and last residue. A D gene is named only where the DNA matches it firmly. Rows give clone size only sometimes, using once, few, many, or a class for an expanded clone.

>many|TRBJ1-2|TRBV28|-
CASSWGGNYGYTF
TGTGCCAGCAGTTGGGGCGGGAACTATGGCTACACCTTC
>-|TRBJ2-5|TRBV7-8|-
CASSPRASTSETQYF
TGTGCCAGCAGCCCGAGAGCTAGTACGTCGGAGACCCAGTACTTC
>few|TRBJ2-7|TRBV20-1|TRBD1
CSARDLRQGGYYEQYF
TGCAGTGCTAGAGATCTGAGACAGGGGGGATACTACGAGCAGTACTTC
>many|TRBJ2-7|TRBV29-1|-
CSVETDYEQYF
TGCAGCGTTGAAACAGACTACGAGCAGTACTTC
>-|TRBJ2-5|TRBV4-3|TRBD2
CASSQDGAGGTPETQYF
TGCGCCAGCAGCCAAGATGGGGCGGGGGGGACCCCGGAGACCCAGTACTTC
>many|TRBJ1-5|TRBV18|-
CASSPGFDQPQHF
TGTGCCAGCTCACCTGGGTTTGACCAGCCCCAGCATTTT
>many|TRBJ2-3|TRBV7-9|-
CASSAAAVGLRTITDTQYF
TGTGCCAGCAGCGCCGCGGCCGTTGGGCTGCGGACTATCACAGATACGCAGTATTTT
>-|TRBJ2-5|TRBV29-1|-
CSVVRETQYF
TGCAGCGTAGTGAGAGAGACCCAGTACTTC
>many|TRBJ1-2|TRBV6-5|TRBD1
CASSPQTGATYGYTF
TGTGCCAGCAGCCCTCAGACAGGGGCGACCTATGGCTACACCTTC
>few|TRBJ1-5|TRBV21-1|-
CASSKARQGSNQPQHF
TGTGCCAGCAGCAAAGCGCGGCAGGGGAGCAATCAGCCCCAGCATTTT
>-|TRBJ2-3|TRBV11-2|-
CASSLVRVSSTDTQYF
TGTGCCAGCAGCTTAGTCAGGGTATCTAGCACAGATACGCAGTATTTT
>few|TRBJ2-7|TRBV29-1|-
CSVDTGLNYEQYF
TGCAGCGTTGATACGGGGCTGAACTACGAGCAGTACTTC
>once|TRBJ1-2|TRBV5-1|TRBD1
CASSTTGGPGYGYTF
TGCGCCAGCAGCACCACAGGGGGGCCTGGCTATGGCTACACCTTC
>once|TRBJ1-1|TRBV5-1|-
CASSLTDRTEAFF
TGCGCCAGCAGCTTGACGGATCGGACTGAAGCTTTCTTT
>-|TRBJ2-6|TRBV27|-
CASSYGGDGANVLTF
TGTGCCAGCAGTTATGGGGGAGATGGGGCCAACGTCCTGACTTTC
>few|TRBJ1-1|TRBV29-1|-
CSVGGRGNTEAFF
TGCAGCGTTGGCGGCAGGGGGAACACTGAAGCTTTCTTT
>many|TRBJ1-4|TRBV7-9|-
CASSSALGVSATNEKLFF
TGTGCCAGCAGCTCGGCTCTGGGTGTAAGCGCAACTAATGAAAAACTGTTTTTT
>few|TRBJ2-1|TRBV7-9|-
CASSLTEQGLNEQFF
TGTGCCAGCAGCTTGACGGAACAGGGCCTCAATGAGCAGTTCTTC
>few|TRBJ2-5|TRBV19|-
CASSSTGQETQYF
TGTGCCAGTAGTTCCACAGGACAAGAGACCCAGTACTTC
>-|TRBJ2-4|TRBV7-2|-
CASSSPADKNIQYF
TGTGCCAGCAGCTCCCCAGCGGACAAAAACATTCAGTACTTC
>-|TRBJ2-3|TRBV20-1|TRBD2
CSARASGVDTQYF
TGCAGTGCTAGAGCCAGCGGGGTAGATACGCAGTATTTT
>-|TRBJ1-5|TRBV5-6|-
CASSQGQRGQPQHF
TGTGCCAGCAGCCAAGGACAGCGCGGACAGCCCCAGCATTTT
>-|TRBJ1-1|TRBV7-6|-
CASIKGTGIMNTEAFF
TGTGCCAGCATCAAGGGAACAGGGATAATGAACACTGAAGCTTTCTTT
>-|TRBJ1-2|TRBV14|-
CASSLGNRGYTF
TGTGCCAGCAGCCTGGGGAATCGAGGCTACACCTTC
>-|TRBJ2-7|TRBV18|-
CASGASSYEQYF
TGTGCCAGCGGGGCATCGTCCTACGAGCAGTACTTC
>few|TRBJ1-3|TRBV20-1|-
CSAESSGNTIYF
TGCAGTGCCGAGTCTAGCGGAAACACCATATATTTT